This T cell receptor beta chain was retrieved from a study of blood T cell repertoires in COVID-19. Study-level information: The study drew acute and convalescent COVID-19 samples from the United States, Italy and Spain. PBMCs, B-cell-depleted T cells, or T cells were the source of the cDNA or gDNA that made up the material.

With 1 base removed from V and 5 bases from J, the gap between germline ends came to 6 bases. The CDR3 spans 13 residues. CDR1 and CDR2 (germline): SGHVS, FNYEAQ. As handled by the study authors: Amplification with reference gene primers provided the estimates of nucleated cell counts. Profiled with immunoSEQ multiplex PCR; TCRdb holds only in-frame clones, not every one. V, J and clone size are taken as reported in that table, and D and trimming were inferred from the DNA itself. The table lists about 220,000 clones, roughly nine tenths of them singletons. The chain employs TRBV7-6 and TRBJ2-1; no clear D. The receptor was derived from a man between 35 and 55 years old with acute or convalescent COVID-19. Sequenced input: peripheral blood. In DNA form, the CDR3 reads TGTGCCAGCAGCTTAGTAGCTCACAATGAGCAGTTCTTC. It translates to CASSLVAHNEQFF.